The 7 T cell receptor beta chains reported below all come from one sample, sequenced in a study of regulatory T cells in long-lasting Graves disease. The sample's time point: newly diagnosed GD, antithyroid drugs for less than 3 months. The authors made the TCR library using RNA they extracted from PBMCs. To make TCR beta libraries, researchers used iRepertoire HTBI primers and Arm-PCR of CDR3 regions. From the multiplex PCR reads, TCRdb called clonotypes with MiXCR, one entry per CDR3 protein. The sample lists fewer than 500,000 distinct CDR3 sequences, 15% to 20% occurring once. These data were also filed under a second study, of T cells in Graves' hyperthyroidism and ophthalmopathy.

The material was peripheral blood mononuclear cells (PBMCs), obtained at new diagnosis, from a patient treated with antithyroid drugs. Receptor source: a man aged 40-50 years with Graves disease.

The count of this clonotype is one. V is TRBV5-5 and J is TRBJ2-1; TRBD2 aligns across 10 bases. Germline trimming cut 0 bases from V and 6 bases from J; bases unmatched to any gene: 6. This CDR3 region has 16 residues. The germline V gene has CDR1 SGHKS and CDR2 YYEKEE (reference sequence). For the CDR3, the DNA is TGTGCCAGCAGCTTGGAATGGAGCGGGAGGGGCAATGAGCAGTTCTTC. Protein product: CASSLEWSGRGNEQFF.

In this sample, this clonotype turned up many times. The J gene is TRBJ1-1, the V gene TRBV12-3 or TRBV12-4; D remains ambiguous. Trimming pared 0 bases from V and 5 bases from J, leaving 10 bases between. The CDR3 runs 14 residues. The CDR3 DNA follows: TGTGCCAGCAGTTTAGCGTCGGGGTTGACTGAAGCTTTCTTT. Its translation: CASSLASGLTEAFF.

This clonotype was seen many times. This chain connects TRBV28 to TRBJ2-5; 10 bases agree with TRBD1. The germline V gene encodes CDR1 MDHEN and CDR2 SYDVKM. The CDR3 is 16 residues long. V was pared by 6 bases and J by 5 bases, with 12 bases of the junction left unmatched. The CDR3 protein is CASSLDRGAEWETQYF. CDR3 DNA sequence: TGTGCCAGCAGCCTGGACAGGGGGGCGGAGTGGGAGACCCAGTACTTC.

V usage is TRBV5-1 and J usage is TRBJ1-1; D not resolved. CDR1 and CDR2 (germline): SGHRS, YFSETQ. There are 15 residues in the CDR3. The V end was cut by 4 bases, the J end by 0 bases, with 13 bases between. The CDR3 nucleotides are TGCGCCAGCAGCCCCGACGGATCTATGAACACTGAAGCTTTCTTT. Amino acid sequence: CASSPDGSMNTEAFF.

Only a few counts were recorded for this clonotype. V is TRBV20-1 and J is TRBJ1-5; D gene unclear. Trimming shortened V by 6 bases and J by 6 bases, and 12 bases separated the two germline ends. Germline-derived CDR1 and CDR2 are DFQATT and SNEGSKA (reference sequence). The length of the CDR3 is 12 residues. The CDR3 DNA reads TGCAGTGCAACCCATCGGGGTCAGCCCCAGCATTTT. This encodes CSATHRGQPQHF.

The DNA of the CDR3 is TGTGCTAGTGGTTTGCCCATAGGAGCTTCCCGGGATACGCAGTATTTT. Translated: CASGLPIGASRDTQYF. The rearrangement joins TRBV12-5 to TRBJ2-3; no reliable D call. Trimming cost V 2 bases and J 6 bases, with 18 bases left between them. Germline V gene data show CDR1 as LGHNT and CDR2 as FRNRAP. This CDR3 comprises 16 residues.

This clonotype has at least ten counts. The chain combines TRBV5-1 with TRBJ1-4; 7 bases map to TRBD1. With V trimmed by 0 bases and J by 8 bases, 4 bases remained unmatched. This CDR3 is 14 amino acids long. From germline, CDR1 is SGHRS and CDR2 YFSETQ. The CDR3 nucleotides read TGCGCCAGCAGCTTGGGACAGGGTTCCGAAAAACTGTTTTTT. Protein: CASSLGQGSEKLFF.